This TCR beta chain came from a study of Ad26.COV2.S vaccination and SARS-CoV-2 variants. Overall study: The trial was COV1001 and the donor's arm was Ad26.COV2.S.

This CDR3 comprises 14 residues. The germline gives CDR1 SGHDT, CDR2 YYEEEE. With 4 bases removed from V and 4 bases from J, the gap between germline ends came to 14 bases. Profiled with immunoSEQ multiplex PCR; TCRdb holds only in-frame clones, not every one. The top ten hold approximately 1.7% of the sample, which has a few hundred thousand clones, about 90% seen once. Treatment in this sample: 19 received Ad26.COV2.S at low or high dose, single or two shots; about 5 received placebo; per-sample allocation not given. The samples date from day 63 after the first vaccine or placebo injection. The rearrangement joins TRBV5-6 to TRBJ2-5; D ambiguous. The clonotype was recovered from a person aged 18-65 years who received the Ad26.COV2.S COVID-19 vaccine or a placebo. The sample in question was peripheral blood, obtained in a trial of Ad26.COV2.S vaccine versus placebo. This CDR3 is CASSAASFGETQYF. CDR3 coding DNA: TGTGCCAGCAGCGCCGCCTCCTTTGGAGAGACCCAGTACTTC.